This T cell receptor beta chain was found in a study of T-cell memory formation after mild COVID-19. Trimming removed 4 bases at V and 6 bases at J, with 7 bases between. Germline assignment: CDR1 SGHDT and CDR2 YYEEEE. This CDR3 is 12 amino acids long. Using its own MiXCR run on the 5' RACE reads, TCRdb lists one record per CDR3 protein. The sample holds around 140,000 distinct CDR3 sequences, under 30% seen once. Details on this clonotype: The antigen is undetermined.

Points from the study as a whole: Researchers report contracting CD4+ clones mostly in CM and EM, with CD8+ clones in EMRA.

The sample consisted of PBMCs or a T cell subset sorted from them (not recorded which). This chain joins TRBV5-6 and TRBJ1-4; the D gene is possibly TRBD1 (5 bases). The sequence was collected from an adult woman who had mild COVID-19 (a few samples of this study predate the infection). Cell type and time point are not known. CDR3 sequence: CASSQGDEKLFF. The CDR3 nucleotides read TGTGCCAGCAGCCAGGGCGATGAAAAACTGTTTTTT. Full variable domain (rest looked up from reference TRBV5-6 and TRBJ1-4): DAGVTQSPTHLIKTRGQQVTLRCSPKSGHDTVSWYQQALGQGPQFIFQYYEEEERQRGNFPDRFSGHQFPNYSSELNVNALLLGDSALYLCASSQGDEKLFFGSGTQLSVL.